The 8 T cell receptor beta chains listed next were all sequenced from one sample in a study of blood T cells in healthy people across ages. PCR was performed a second time for about 6 to 12 cycles using a sample-barcoded 5' primer and a J-beta primer mix. MiXCR was run by TCRdb on the 5' RACE reads, yielding one entry per CDR3 protein. The profile shows about 1,400,000 distinct CDR3 sequences, roughly 45% of them singletons. The material sequenced was blood. The receptors here all came from a woman aged 18-35 years in good health.

This clonotype was seen only a few times. This chain connects TRBV4-1 to TRBJ2-1, with 8 bases identical to TRBD2. The CDR3 is made up of 17 amino acids. Germline V gives CDR1 MGHRA, CDR2 YSYEKL. With 1 base clipped from V and 4 bases from J, the junction kept 9 bases outside the gene matches. The CDR3: CASSQVVVAGPYNEQFF. In DNA, the CDR3 is TGCGCCAGCAGCCAAGTTGTAGTAGCGGGACCTTACAATGAGCAGTTCTTC.

J is TRBJ2-1 and V is TRBV7-2, with a tentative D call TRBD2 (5 bases). The CDR3 has 16 amino acids. Trimming took off 2 bases at V and 5 bases at J, with 16 bases between the two ends. Germline-derived CDR1 and CDR2 are SGHTA and FQGNSA. Here the CDR3 reads CASSLSSSGGHNEQFF. As DNA, the CDR3 is TGTGCCAGCAGCTTATCCTCCTCCGGAGGCCACAATGAGCAGTTCTTC.

The J gene is TRBJ1-6, the V gene TRBV28; D may be TRBD1 (5 bases). The CDR3 covers 15 residues. The ends were cut back, 6 bases at V and 4 bases at J, with 13 bases in the middle. CDR1 is MDHEN and CDR2 is SYDVKM in the germline V gene. This chain's CDR3 is CASRSVRAYNSPLHF. CDR3 coding DNA: TGTGCCAGCAGAAGTGTCAGGGCTTATAATTCACCCCTCCACTTT.

V is TRBV15 and J is TRBJ2-5; D may be TRBD2 (5 bases). Per germline, CDR1 LNHNV and CDR2 YYDKDF (reference sequence). Trimming left V 5 bases short and J 5 bases short, with 18 bases between. The CDR3 has 15 amino acids. The CDR3 DNA reads TGTGCCACCAGCGGCCCTACTAGGACCGGGGAGACCCAGTACTTC. Its protein product is CATSGPTRTGETQYF.

This clonotype has only a few counts. The chain has TRBV12-3 or TRBV12-4 and TRBJ2-5; D is unresolved. V lost 5 bases and J lost 5, with 15 bases in between. This CDR3 comprises 14 residues. In DNA, the CDR3 is TGTGCCAGCAGTCCCAGGACCCCCCAGGAGACCCAGTACTTC. Protein: CASSPRTPQETQYF.

This chain connects TRBV29-1 to TRBJ1-2; no clear D. This CDR3 is built from 13 residues. Germline V CDR1 and CDR2: SQVTM, ANQGSEA. Trimming cost V 0 bases and J 6 bases, with 11 bases left between them. CDR3 amino acids: CSVEDNTANGYTF. DNA for the CDR3: TGCAGCGTTGAAGATAATACCGCCAATGGCTACACCTTC.

This rearrangement joins TRBV29-1 to TRBJ1-1, with a weak D call TRBD1 (6 bases). Germline CDR1 reads SQVTM; CDR2 reads ANQGSEA. With 2 bases removed from V and 4 bases from J, the gap between germline ends came to 20 bases. The length of the CDR3 is 16 residues. CDR3 nucleotides: TGCAGCGTTGAATTACCCAGCAGGGGCGGTCGCACTGAAGCTTTCTTT. Translating it yields CSVELPSRGGRTEAFF.

The chain employs TRBV20-1 and TRBJ2-1; D unresolved. This CDR3 contains 14 residues. CDR1 DFQATT and CDR2 SNEGSKA come from the germline V gene (reference sequence). The V end was cut by 3 bases, the J end by 2 bases, with 11 bases between. The CDR3 region is CSARGRRPYNEQFF. CDR3 in DNA: TGCAGTGCTAGGGGCAGGCGTCCCTACAATGAGCAGTTCTTC.